This T cell receptor beta chain was retrieved from a study of blood T cell repertoires in COVID-19. The CDR3 length is 15 residues. V was clipped by 5 bases and J by 4 bases; unmatched bases: 8. The germline gives CDR1 SGHRS, CDR2 YFSETQ. Data came from immunoSEQ multiplex PCR; TCRdb stores just in-frame clones and leaves some out. Of 190,000 or so clones in the sample, approximately 87% were seen once. The clonotype comes from a man in his 60s who had recovered from COVID-19. The chain links TRBV5-1 to TRBJ2-1; 8 nucleotides line up with TRBD2. Sequencing was carried out using peripheral blood. The CDR3 reads CASRGTSGPYNEQFF. The CDR3 DNA reads TGCGCCAGCAGGGGCACTAGCGGACCATACAATGAGCAGTTCTTC.